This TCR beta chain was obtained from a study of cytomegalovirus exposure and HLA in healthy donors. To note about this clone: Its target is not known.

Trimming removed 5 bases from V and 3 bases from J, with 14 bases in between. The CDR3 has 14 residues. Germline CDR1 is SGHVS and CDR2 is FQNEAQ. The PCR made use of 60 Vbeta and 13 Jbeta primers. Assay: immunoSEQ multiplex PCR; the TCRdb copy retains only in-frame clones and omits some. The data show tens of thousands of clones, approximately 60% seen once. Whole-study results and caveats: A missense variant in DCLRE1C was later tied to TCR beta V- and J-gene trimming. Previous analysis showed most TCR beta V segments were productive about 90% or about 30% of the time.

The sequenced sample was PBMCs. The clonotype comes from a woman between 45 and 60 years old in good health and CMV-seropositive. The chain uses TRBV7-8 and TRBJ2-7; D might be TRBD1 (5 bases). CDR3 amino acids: CASSPRQTLYEQYF. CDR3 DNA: TGTGCCAGCAGCCCACGACAGACCCTCTACGAGCAGTACTTC.